A selection of T cell receptor beta chains follows, all from one sample in a study of T cells in Graves' hyperthyroidism and ophthalmopathy. TCRdb re-analysed the multiplex PCR reads in MiXCR, keeping a single row per CDR3 protein. The sample has some 490,000 distinct CDR3 sequences, about 22% seen once. The sequencing input was blood. The receptors shown here come from a woman aged 70 to 79 with Graves' ophthalmopathy. CDR3s include the opening cysteine and the closing phenylalanine or tryptophan. The D gene is left open where the match is weak.

CAISKTSGSQTDTQYF | TRBD2 | TRBV10-3
CAWSVRGGSQPQHF | - | TRBV30
CASSSPGTGYGYTF | TRBD1 | TRBV28
CASSGQGGDYGYTF | TRBD1 | TRBV2
CATSDNRDYSPLHF | - | TRBV24-1
CASKRVAGSTDTQYF | TRBD2 | TRBV28
CASTAGTAVGNEQFF | - | TRBV9
CASSMVGNTGELFF | - | TRBV7-2
CATSGIAGGINEQFF | TRBD2 | TRBV15
CASSLGVTNTGELFF | - | TRBV7-2
CASGTGDNSPLHF | TRBD1 | TRBV5-1
CSVTVNSYEQYF | - | TRBV29-1
CASSPVGQFYGYTF | - | TRBV7-2
CASSIDGRQGFEAFF | TRBD1 | TRBV19
CASSPNDSNQPQHF | - | TRBV18
CASSEGQGGAGYTF | TRBD1 | TRBV2
CASSTRDVQTNEKLFF | - | TRBV6-1
CASSLVAGGVDEQFF | TRBD2 | TRBV11-3
CASSSMGTHSLQYEQYF | - | TRBV13
CASSPPVTGNTIYF | - | TRBV10-2
CASTTRATDTQYF | - | TRBV12-3/TRBV12-4
CASSLSYGGMDRGIKLFF | - | TRBV6-5
CATSRAPAKDQPQHF | - | TRBV15
CSARLLVGETQYF | - | TRBV20-1
CASSEGGGWSYNEQFF | TRBD1 | TRBV6-1
CASNAGTGPYNEQFF | TRBD1 | TRBV12-3/TRBV12-4
CASSFQAGSTDTQYF | - | TRBV5-1
CASSSGGWDYGYTF | TRBD1 | TRBV6-1
CASSVTTGPRTDTQYF | TRBD1 | TRBV5-4
CASRGGGRGSGYTF | - | TRBV12-3/TRBV12-4
CASGASMFQETQYF | - | TRBV9
CSEGGGSEAFF | TRBD1 | TRBV20-1
CASSLEGQGKRWDTEAFF | - | TRBV5-6
CASSPERGTDTQYF | - | TRBV18
CASSYSSTSIGGEQFF | - | TRBV6-5
CASSLNSGGLERYEQYF | TRBD2 | TRBV28
CSARSGVKNIQYF | - | TRBV20-1
CASSLASPTDTQYF | - | TRBV7-2
CASSSGQHHSGNTIYF | TRBD1 | TRBV5-1
CASNLVANNEQFF | - | TRBV28
CASSLNVSNQPQHF | - | TRBV7-2
CASSAKLARGTDTQYF | - | TRBV7-9
CSARTGTSERETQYF | TRBD2 | TRBV20-1
CASSLRTGSSTDTQYF | - | TRBV7-2
CSSRGGSWGNEQFF | TRBD2 | TRBV20-1
CASRDRVRSNQPQHF | TRBD1 | TRBV19
CASRPGTDSYNEQFF | TRBD1 | TRBV12-3/TRBV12-4
CASSEYPRVDTQYF | - | TRBV2
CASSYLADTQYF | - | TRBV3-1
CAWSVRLRFEQYF | - | TRBV30
CASTGRPNTEAFF | - | TRBV6-2/TRBV6-3